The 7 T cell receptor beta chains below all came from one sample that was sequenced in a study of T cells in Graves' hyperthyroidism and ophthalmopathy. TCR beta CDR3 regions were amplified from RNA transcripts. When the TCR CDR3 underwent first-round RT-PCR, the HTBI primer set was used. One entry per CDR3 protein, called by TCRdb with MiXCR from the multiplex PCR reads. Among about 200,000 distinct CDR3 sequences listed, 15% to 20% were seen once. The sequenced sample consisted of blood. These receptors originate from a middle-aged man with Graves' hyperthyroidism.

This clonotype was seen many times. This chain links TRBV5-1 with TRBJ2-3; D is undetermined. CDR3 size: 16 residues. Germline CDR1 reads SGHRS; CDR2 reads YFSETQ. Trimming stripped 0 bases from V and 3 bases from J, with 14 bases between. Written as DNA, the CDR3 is TGCGCCAGCAGCTTGGGTGAAGTCACAGCGACAGATACGCAGTATTTT. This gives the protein CASSLGEVTATDTQYF.

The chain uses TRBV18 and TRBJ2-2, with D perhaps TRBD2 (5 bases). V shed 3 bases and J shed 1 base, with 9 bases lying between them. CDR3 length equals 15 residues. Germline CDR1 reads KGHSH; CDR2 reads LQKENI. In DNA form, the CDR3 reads TGTGCCAGCTCACCTTACAGCGGGAACACCGGGGAGCTGTTTTTT. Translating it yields CASSPYSGNTGELFF. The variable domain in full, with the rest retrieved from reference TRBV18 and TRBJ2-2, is NAGVMQNPRHLVRRRGQEARLRCSPMKGHSHVYWYRQLPEEGLKFMVYLQKENIIDESGMPKERFSAEFPKEGPSILRIQQVVRGDSAAYFCASSPYSGNTGELFFGEGSRLTVL.

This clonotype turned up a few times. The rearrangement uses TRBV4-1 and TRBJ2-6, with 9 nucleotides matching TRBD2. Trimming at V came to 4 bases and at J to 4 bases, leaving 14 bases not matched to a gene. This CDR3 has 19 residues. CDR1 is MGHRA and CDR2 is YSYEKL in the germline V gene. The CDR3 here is CASSPLTSGPRWGANVLTF. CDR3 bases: TGCGCCAGCAGCCCCTTGACTAGCGGCCCACGCTGGGGGGCCAACGTCCTGACTTTC.

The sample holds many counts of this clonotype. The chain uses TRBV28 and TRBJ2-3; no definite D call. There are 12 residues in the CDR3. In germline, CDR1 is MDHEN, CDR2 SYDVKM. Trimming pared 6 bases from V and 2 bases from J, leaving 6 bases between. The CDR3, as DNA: TGTGCCAGCAGCTTGTCCACAGATACGCAGTATTTT. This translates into CASSLSTDTQYF.

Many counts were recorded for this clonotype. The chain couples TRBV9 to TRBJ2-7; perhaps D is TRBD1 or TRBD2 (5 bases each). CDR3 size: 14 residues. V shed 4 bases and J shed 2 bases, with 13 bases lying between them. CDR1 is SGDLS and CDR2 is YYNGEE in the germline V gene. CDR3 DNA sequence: TGTGCCAGCAGCCCGGGACCGGACACCTACGAGCAGTACTTC. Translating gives CASSPGPDTYEQYF.

As DNA, the CDR3 is TGCGCCAGCAGCCCAGGACAGGGAGCGAATCAGCCCCAGCATTTT. Protein: CASSPGQGANQPQHF. V is TRBV5-1 and J is TRBJ1-5; TRBD1 agrees at 8 bases. V trimming: 4 bases; J trimming: 4 bases; junction bases outside the gene matches: 7. CDR1 and CDR2 (germline): SGHRS, YFSETQ. The CDR3 has 15 residues.

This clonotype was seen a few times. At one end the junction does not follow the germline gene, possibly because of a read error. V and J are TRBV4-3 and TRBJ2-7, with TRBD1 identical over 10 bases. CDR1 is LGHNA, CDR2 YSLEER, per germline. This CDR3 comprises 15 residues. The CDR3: CTSSQAGTGVGEQYF. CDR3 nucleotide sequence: TGCACCAGCAGCCAAGCTGGGACAGGGGTGGGCGAGCAGTACTTC.